This is a list of T cell receptor beta chains from one sample in a study of beta chain features in type 1 diabetes. Sequencing was performed with immunoSEQ multiplex PCR; in TCRdb, only in-frame clones are kept and a portion is missing. The sample has 550,000 to 850,000 clones, 13% seen once. The source material was naive CD4+ T cells from blood. Every receptor here comes from a man aged 18 to 30 with type 1 diabetes. Each CDR3 is given with its conserved first and last residue. A D gene is named only where the DNA matches it firmly. Clone size is stated in some rows and not others, as once, few, many or a class when expanded.

>.|TRBJ2-7|.|TRBV2
CASMVFYEQYF
TGTGCCAGCATGGTTTTCTACGAGCAGTACTTC
>TRBD2|TRBJ2-1|.|TRBV27
CASSRWVAGGGNEQFF
TGTGCCAGCAGCCGATGGGTAGCGGGGGGAGGCAATGAGCAGTTCTTC
>TRBD2|TRBJ2-3|few|TRBV29-1
CSVEPGGTTDTQYF
TGCAGCGTTGAGCCCGGGGGGACCACAGATACGCAGTATTTT
>TRBD1|TRBJ2-4|few|TRBV4-1
CASSQDQTGGRDIQYF
TGCGCCAGCAGCCAAGATCAGACAGGGGGCCGGGACATTCAGTACTTC
>.|TRBJ1-5|few|TRBV30
CAWSLDRPYSNQPQHF
TGTGCCTGGAGTTTGGACAGACCTTATAGCAATCAGCCCCAGCATTTT
>TRBD1|TRBJ1-1|.|TRBV29-1
CSVRQGDTEAFF
TGCAGCGTTCGACAGGGTGACACTGAAGCTTTCTTT
>TRBD1|TRBJ1-1|few|TRBV2
CASGGQLTEAFF
TGTGCCAGCGGGGGACAGCTTACTGAAGCTTTCTTT
>.|TRBJ1-1|.|TRBV9
CASSVSVVRVNTEAFF
TGTGCCAGCAGCGTTTCTGTGGTGAGGGTGAACACTGAAGCTTTCTTT
>TRBD1|TRBJ1-1|.|TRBV6-1
CASRATGLSTEAFF
TGTGCCAGCAGGGCGACAGGGTTGAGCACTGAAGCTTTCTTT
>.|TRBJ1-1|once|TRBV18
CASSPMDSPLTMNTEAFF
TGTGCCAGCTCACCAATGGACAGCCCACTAACCATGAACACTGAAGCTTTCTTT
>.|TRBJ1-6|few|TRBV7-3
CASSLSGLNSPLHF
TGTGCCAGCAGCTTAAGCGGCCTTAATTCACCCCTCCACTTT
>.|TRBJ2-5|.|TRBV30
CAWSGAGRTQYF
TGTGCCTGGAGTGGGGCCGGACGGACCCAGTACTTC
>.|TRBJ2-5|.|TRBV6-1
CASIPGGGGETQYF
TGTGCCAGCATTCCCGGAGGGGGAGGAGAGACCCAGTACTTC
>.|TRBJ1-5|few|TRBV5-1
CASSLGVGTGQPQHF
TGCGCCAGCAGCTTGGGCGTTGGCACGGGTCAGCCCCAGCATTTT
>.|TRBJ1-4|.|TRBV20-1
CTQAGGHELFF
TGCACCCAGGCGGGGGGTCATGAACTGTTTTTT
>.|TRBJ1-1|.|TRBV7-2
CASSHRENTEAFF
TGTGCCAGCAGCCACAGGGAGAACACTGAAGCTTTCTTT
>.|TRBJ1-1|.|TRBV7-2
CASSFRITRTEAFF
TGTGCCAGCAGCTTCCGAATCACGCGGACTGAAGCTTTCTTT
>.|TRBJ1-1|.|TRBV4-1
CASSQGEVFSGNTEAFF
TGCGCCAGCAGCCAAGGGGAGGTATTTAGTGGGAACACTGAAGCTTTCTTT
>.|TRBJ2-1|.|TRBV7-2
CASSFDQGKREQFF
TGTGCCAGCAGCTTTGATCAGGGGAAGCGGGAGCAGTTCTTC
>.|TRBJ2-1|.|TRBV15
CATSGPAGSYNEQFF
TGTGCCACCAGCGGCCCGGCGGGTTCCTACAATGAGCAGTTCTTC
>.|TRBJ2-1|few|TRBV30
CAWSRNEQFF
TGTGCCTGGAGTCGGAATGAGCAGTTCTTC
>.|TRBJ1-3|.|TRBV5-4
CASSLRGRSSGNTIYF
TGTGCCAGCAGCTTGCGGGGGCGAAGCTCTGGAAACACCATATATTTT
>.|TRBJ1-2|.|TRBV20-1
CSARSGGGYTF
TGCAGTGCGAGAAGCGGGGGCGGCTACACCTTC
>.|TRBJ1-2|few|TRBV6-1
CASRNNPGPAYGYTF
TGTGCCAGCAGGAACAACCCGGGACCGGCATATGGCTACACCTTC
>.|TRBJ2-7|.|TRBV7-8
CASRSRADYEQYF
TGTGCCAGCAGAAGCAGGGCCGACTACGAGCAGTACTTC
>.|TRBJ1-6|.|TRBV25-1
CASSYELGSSPLHF
TGTGCCAGCAGTTACGAATTGGGATCTTCACCCCTCCACTTT
>TRBD1|TRBJ1-2|few|TRBV11-2
CASSPRTGPDYGYTF
TGTGCCAGCAGCCCCCGGACAGGGCCCGACTATGGCTACACCTTC
>.|TRBJ2-7|few|TRBV6-5
CASSYSHEQYF
TGTGCCAGCAGTTACTCCCACGAGCAGTACTTC
>TRBD1|TRBJ2-5|.|TRBV7-6
CASSSRQGEQETQYF
TGTGCCAGCAGCTCCCGACAGGGGGAACAAGAGACCCAGTACTTC
>.|TRBJ1-2|once|TRBV19
CASSPDSKAWGYTF
TGTGCCAGTAGCCCGGACAGTAAGGCCTGGGGCTACACCTTC
>.|TRBJ1-4|.|TRBV6-5
CASSYDSFEKLFF
TGTGCCAGCAGTTACGACAGTTTCGAAAAACTGTTTTTT
>TRBD1|TRBJ1-4|.|TRBV9
CASSIGQGNEKLFF
TGTGCCAGCAGCATTGGACAGGGGAATGAAAAACTGTTTTTT
>.|TRBJ2-7|few|TRBV7-9
CASSLERESEQYF
TGTGCCAGCAGCTTAGAAAGGGAGAGCGAGCAGTACTTC
>TRBD1|TRBJ2-1|.|TRBV4-1
CASSRTKTGGYNEQFF
TGCGCCAGCAGCCGGACGAAGACAGGGGGCTACAATGAGCAGTTCTTC
>.|TRBJ1-1|.|TRBV28
CASSLFVEAFF
TGTGCCAGCAGTTTATTTGTTGAAGCTTTCTTT
>.|TRBJ2-4|.|TRBV10-3
CAISDRDLAKNIQYF
TGTGCCATCAGTGACAGGGATTTAGCCAAAAACATTCAGTACTTC
>TRBD1|TRBJ2-7|few|TRBV28
CASRRGTVREQYF
TGTGCCAGCAGGCGAGGGACAGTACGAGAGCAGTACTTC
>.|TRBJ1-5|.|TRBV30
CAWSVRSNQPQHF
TGTGCCTGGAGTGTACGTAGCAATCAGCCCCAGCATTTT
>.|TRBJ2-5|few|TRBV6-1
CASREGQVQETQYF
TGTGCCAGCAGGGAAGGACAAGTCCAAGAGACCCAGTACTTC
>.|TRBJ2-7|few|TRBV30
CAWSVSGQQYF
TGTGCCTGGAGTGTATCAGGCCAGCAGTACTTC
>TRBD1|TRBJ1-2|few|TRBV14
CASSPDRGQPNYGYTF
TGTGCCAGCAGCCCGGACCGGGGACAGCCTAACTATGGCTACACCTTC
>.|TRBJ1-3|few|TRBV9
CASSVQDHSGNTIYF
TGTGCCAGCAGCGTACAGGACCACTCTGGAAACACCATATATTTT
>.|TRBJ1-5|few|TRBV11-1
CASSFEGGQPQHF
TGTGCCAGCAGCTTTGAGGGTGGCCAGCCCCAGCATTTT
>.|TRBJ1-5|few|TRBV6-6
CASSYSLGNSNQPQHF
TGTGCCAGCAGTTACTCGCTAGGAAATAGCAATCAGCCCCAGCATTTT
>.|TRBJ1-1|few|TRBV30
CAWVPMNTEAFF
TGTGCCTGGGTTCCCATGAACACTGAAGCTTTCTTT
>.|TRBJ1-5|few|TRBV7-9
CASSLAGRVVEHF
TGTGCCAGCAGCTTAGCGGGCCGGGTTGTGGAGCATTTT
>.|TRBJ1-1|.|TRBV27
CASNGQGTEAFF
TGTGCCAGCAATGGGCAGGGAACTGAAGCTTTCTTT
>.|TRBJ2-7|.|TRBV29-1
CSVEDLAGKSYEQYF
TGCAGCGTTGAAGATCTTGCGGGCAAGTCCTACGAGCAGTACTTC